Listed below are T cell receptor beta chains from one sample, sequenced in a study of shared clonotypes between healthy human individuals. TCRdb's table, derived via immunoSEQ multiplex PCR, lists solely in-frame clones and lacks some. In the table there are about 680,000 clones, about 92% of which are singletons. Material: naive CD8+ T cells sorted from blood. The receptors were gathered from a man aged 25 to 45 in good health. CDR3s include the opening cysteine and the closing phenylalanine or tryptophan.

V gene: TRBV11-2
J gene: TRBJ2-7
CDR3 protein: CASSLTGAEQYF

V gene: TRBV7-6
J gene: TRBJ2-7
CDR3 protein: CASSLGEGLRYEQYF

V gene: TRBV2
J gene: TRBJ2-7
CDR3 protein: CASTPRDRVYEQYF

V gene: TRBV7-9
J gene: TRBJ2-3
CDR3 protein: CASSPGTSPPYSTDTQYF

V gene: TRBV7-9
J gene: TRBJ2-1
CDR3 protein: CASSLRVHEQFF

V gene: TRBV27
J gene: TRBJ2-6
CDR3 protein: CASSSGSGANVLTF

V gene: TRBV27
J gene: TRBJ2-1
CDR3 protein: CASSPLAGGENEQFF

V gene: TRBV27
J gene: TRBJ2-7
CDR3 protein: CASSDRAGQGWAYEQYF

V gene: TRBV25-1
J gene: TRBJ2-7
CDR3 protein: CASSVGGSYEQYF

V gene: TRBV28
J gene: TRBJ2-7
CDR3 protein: CASSFPSEVEQYF

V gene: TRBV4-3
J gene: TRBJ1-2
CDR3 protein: CASSQGLFPSRDREEGYTF

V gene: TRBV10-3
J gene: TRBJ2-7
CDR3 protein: CAISAEGLSYEQYF

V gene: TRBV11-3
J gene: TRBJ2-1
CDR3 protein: CASSLETQKRERFNEQFF

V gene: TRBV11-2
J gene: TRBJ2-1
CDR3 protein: CASSFDGGGTANNEQFF

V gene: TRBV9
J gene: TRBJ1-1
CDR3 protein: CASSPRPGDMNTEAFF

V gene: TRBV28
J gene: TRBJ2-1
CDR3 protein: CASRKGRGLSFEQFF

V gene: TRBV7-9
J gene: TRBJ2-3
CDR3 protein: CASSSVFADTQYF

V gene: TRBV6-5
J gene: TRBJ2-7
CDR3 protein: CASSPHPSYEQYF

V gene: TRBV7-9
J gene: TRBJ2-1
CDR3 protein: CASTGGLAGSLDEQFF

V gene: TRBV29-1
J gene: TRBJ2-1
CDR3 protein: CSVAGRGRSSYNEQFF

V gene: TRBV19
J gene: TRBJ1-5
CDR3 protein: CASNLRRISNQPQHF

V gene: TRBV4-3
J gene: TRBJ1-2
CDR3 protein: CASSQDLTSDIRGYTF

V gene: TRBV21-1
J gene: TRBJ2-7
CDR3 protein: CASSIWTSGRVDEQYF

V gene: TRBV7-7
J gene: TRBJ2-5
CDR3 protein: CASRPSHGPETQYF

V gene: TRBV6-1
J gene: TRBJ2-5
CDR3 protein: CASSQGRETQYF

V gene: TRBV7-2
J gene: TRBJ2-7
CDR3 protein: CASSQDRFSYEQYF

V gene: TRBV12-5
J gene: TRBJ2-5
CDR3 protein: CASGLDLFVQETQYF